This T cell receptor (beta chain) was sequenced for a study of blood T cell repertoires in COVID-19. Overall study: PBMCs, B-cell-depleted T cells, or T cells were the source of the cDNA or gDNA that made up the material.

In the original workflow: From reference gene primer amplification, estimates of nucleated cell counts were derived. This table comes from immunoSEQ multiplex PCR, and its TCRdb copy is limited to in-frame clones, with some not included. V and J calls and clone size are given by that table; D and trimming were obtained from the DNA. Among about 200,000 clones listed, roughly 84% were seen once. The CDR3 spans 16 residues. J was trimmed by 6 bases and V by 3 bases; bases with no gene match: 9. Germline lookup yields CDR1 DFQATT and CDR2 SNEGSKA (reference sequence). The sequence was collected from a middle-aged man with acute or convalescent COVID-19. Sequences were obtained from peripheral blood. This sequence joins TRBV20-1 and TRBJ2-1; 12 nucleotides match TRBD2. CDR3 protein: CSASGALAGGANEQFF. The DNA of the CDR3 is TGCAGTGCTAGTGGGGCACTAGCGGGAGGCGCCAATGAGCAGTTCTTC.